One sample yielded the 10 T cell receptor beta chains listed below, sequenced in a study of beta chain features in type 1 diabetes. Of the isolated RNA, all was reverse transcribed, and so the sequenced material was expressed TCRB transcripts. Assay used: immunoSEQ multiplex PCR; TCRdb lists only in-frame clones, some missing. The data contain hundreds of thousands of clones, about 10% of them singletons. Input material: naive CD4+ T cells from blood. The receptors were gathered from a woman under 30 in good health.

There are a few counts of this clone. The J gene is TRBJ1-2, the V gene TRBV2; D is perhaps TRBD1 (6 bases). V dropped 7 bases and J dropped 2 bases, with 20 bases sitting between them. The CDR3 runs to 16 residues. Germline CDR1 and CDR2: SNHLY and FYNNEI. In DNA form, the CDR3 reads TGTGCCAGCACGGAGACGAGGGGGAATTTGAACTATGGCTACACCTTC. It codes for CASTETRGNLNYGYTF.

Points on this clone: The same CDR3 also results from other DNA sequences found in this sample. The V gene is TRBV7-3, the J gene TRBJ2-1; D perhaps matches TRBD2 (6 bases). The CDR3 sequence is 15 residues long. Trimming stripped 1 base from V and 0 bases from J, with 7 bases between. Germline-derived CDR1 and CDR2 are SGHTA and FQGTGA. As DNA, the CDR3 is TGTGCCAGCAGCTTAATCGGGGGCTCCTACAATGAGCAGTTCTTC. Translated: CASSLIGGSYNEQFF. The full variable domain, with the rest looked up from reference TRBV7-3 and TRBJ2-1, is GAGVSQTPSNKVTEKGKYVELRCDPISGHTALYWYRQSLGQGPEFLIYFQGTGAADDSGLPNDRFFAVRPEGSVSTLKIQRTERGDSAVYLCASSLIGGSYNEQFFGPGTRLTVL.

This clone was seen only a few times. V gene TRBV5-1 combines with J gene TRBJ2-7; no clear D gene. Trimming removed 4 bases at V and 3 bases at J, with 20 bases between. The germline V gene encodes CDR1 SGHRS and CDR2 YFSETQ. The CDR3 is 16 amino acids. The CDR3 here is CASSRTPAPSDYEQYF. CDR3 DNA: TGCGCCAGCAGCCGTACCCCAGCGCCCAGCGACTACGAGCAGTACTTC. Full variable domain (remainder filled in from reference TRBV5-1 and TRBJ2-7): KAGVTQTPRYLIKTRGQQVTLSCSPISGHRSVSWYQQTPGQGLQFLFEYFSETQRNKGNFPGRFSGRQFSNSRSEMNVSTLELGDSALYLCASSRTPAPSDYEQYFGPGTRLTVT.

The chain uses TRBV29-1 and TRBJ1-4; maybe TRBD1 (6 bases). CDR3 length: 11 amino acids. Trimming removed 0 bases from V and 10 bases from J, with 6 bases in between. The V gene's germline CDR1 is SQVTM and CDR2 ANQGSEA. The DNA for the CDR3 is TGCAGCGTTGAAGAACAGGGAAAACTGTTTTTT. Protein: CSVEEQGKLFF.

This chain links TRBV28 with TRBJ2-7; 8 nucleotides match TRBD1. The CDR3 has 13 amino acids. CDR1 is MDHEN and CDR2 is SYDVKM in the germline V gene. With 6 bases clipped from V and 3 bases from J, the junction kept 4 bases outside the gene matches. The CDR3 sequence is CASRTGAGYEQYV. The CDR3 DNA follows: TGTGCCAGCAGGACAGGGGCGGGCTACGAGCAGTACGTC.

This clone was observed a few times. The rearrangement joins TRBV2 to TRBJ2-7, with D unclear. The CDR3 length is 13 residues. Germline V gives CDR1 SNHLY, CDR2 FYNNEI. Trimming left V 5 bases short and J 3 bases short, with 11 bases between. As DNA, the CDR3 is TGTGCCAGCAGTCCTTTCGCGGACTACGAGCAGTACTTC. Its translation: CASSPFADYEQYF.

The sample holds a few counts of this clone. Different DNA sequences within this sample yield the same CDR3. The chain links TRBV27 to TRBJ2-2, with D unclear. Germline V gene data show CDR1 as MNHEY and CDR2 as SMNVEV (reference sequence). Trimming left V 5 bases short and J 5 bases short, with 6 bases between. This CDR3 contains 12 residues. CDR3 amino acids: CASSPSTGELFF. The CDR3 nucleotides are TGTGCCAGCAGTCCCTCTACCGGGGAGCTGTTTTTT.

This clone showed up just a few times. The chain combines TRBV27 with TRBJ2-6, with D possibly matching TRBD2 (5 bases). Germline lookup yields CDR1 MNHEY and CDR2 SMNVEV (reference sequence). CDR3 length: 16 residues. V lost 5 bases and J lost 0, with 11 bases in between. CDR3 bases: TGTGCCAGCAGTCGGGGTGCGGTCTCTGGGGCCAACGTCCTGACTTTC. It specifies CASSRGAVSGANVLTF.

The V and J genes are TRBV5-1 and TRBJ2-4; TRBD2 might be the D (5 bases). V was clipped by 4 bases and J by 0 bases, with 8 bases between them. Germline V lookup: CDR1 SGHRS, CDR2 YFSETQ. CDR3 length: 14 amino acids. The CDR3: CASSPRVAKNIQYF. The CDR3 DNA follows: TGCGCCAGCAGCCCGAGGGTAGCCAAAAACATTCAGTACTTC.

In its sample, this clone was seen a few times. The V call is TRBV9, the J call TRBJ2-7; D might be TRBD1 or TRBD2, each matching 5 bases. This CDR3 has 15 amino acids. V lost 1 base and J 7 bases, leaving 18 bases between the germline ends. The V gene's germline CDR1 is SGDLS and CDR2 YYNGEE. This chain's CDR3 is CASSVFYDGGTEQYF. CDR3 coding DNA: TGTGCCAGCAGCGTATTTTACGATGGGGGAACGGAGCAGTACTTC.